These 5 T cell receptor beta chains originate from one sample sequenced in a study of T cell repertoires in cytomegalovirus infection (dated by TCRdb to the late 2010s). For sequencing, an Illumina HiSeq 1500 was employed. TCRdb ran its own pipeline on the public reads, namely fastp trimming at Q25 and MiXCR clone calling, and kept in-frame beta chains. Under each unique CDR3 protein, matching rows form one entry showing the most common genes and DNA. This sample gives under 450,000 distinct CDR3 sequences in total; about 35% of them show up just once. Jointly, the top ten make up 13% of the sample. These receptors' targets are unknown. The treatment or condition label, as the study defines it: in vitro stimulation with specific CMV peptide epitopes to enrich CMV-specific T cells. Material: cultured PBMCs, obtained from culture after CMV antigen stimulation. These TCRs come from a human donor in good health (CMV status not recorded). Some clones in this sample may be carry-over from other donors' samples.

This clonotype was detected ten times or more. This sequence joins TRBV20-1 and TRBJ2-7; TRBD2 agrees at 13 bases. From germline, CDR1 is DFQATT and CDR2 SNEGSKA (reference sequence). The CDR3 is made up of 16 amino acids. V lost 1 base and J lost 3; bases outside the gene matches: 6. Here the CDR3 DNA reads TGCAGTGCTAGAGGGTCGGGACTAGCGGGGAGCTACGAGCAGTACGTC. It codes for CSARGSGLAGSYEQYV.

CDR3 loop: CASSLAGQGTGNTIYF. The CDR3 coding sequence is TGTGCCAGCAGCTTAGCTGGACAGGGTACGGGAAACACCATATATTTT. The V gene is TRBV7-6, the J gene TRBJ1-3; 8 nucleotides match TRBD1. The CDR3 has 16 amino acids. Losses at the gene ends were 0 bases for V and 4 bases for J; bases not matched to a gene: 5. Germline V CDR1 and CDR2: SGHVS, FNYEAQ.

This clonotype was observed a handful of times. V is TRBV11-2 and J is TRBJ1-6; D gene unclear. The CDR3 consists of 16 residues. Germline V lookup: CDR1 SGHAT, CDR2 FQNNGV. Trimming took 2 bases from V and 5 from J, leaving 13 bases between them. In DNA form, the CDR3 reads TGTGCCAGCAGCTTACGGGTTCGCGCAGATAATTCACCCCTCCACTTT. This codes for CASSLRVRADNSPLHF.

This clonotype was counted at least ten times. The chain employs TRBV6-5 and TRBJ2-5; D unresolved. The CDR3 consists of 14 residues. Germline assignment: CDR1 MNHEY and CDR2 SVGAGI. Trimming took off 0 bases at V and 3 bases at J, with 8 bases between the two ends. The CDR3, as DNA: TGTGCCAGCAGTTACTCATACCGGGAAGAGACCCAGTACTTC. Translating it yields CASSYSYREETQYF.

J is TRBJ2-2 and V is TRBV6-2 or TRBV6-3; TRBD1 matches at 7 bases. Germline CDR1 reads MNHEY; CDR2 reads SVGEGT. J was trimmed by 0 bases and V by 6 bases; bases with no gene match: 10. The CDR3 has 17 residues. The CDR3 DNA is TGTGCCAGCAGAGAACCGACAGGGTTCGCGAACACCGGGGAGCTGTTTTTT. It yields the protein CASREPTGFANTGELFF.